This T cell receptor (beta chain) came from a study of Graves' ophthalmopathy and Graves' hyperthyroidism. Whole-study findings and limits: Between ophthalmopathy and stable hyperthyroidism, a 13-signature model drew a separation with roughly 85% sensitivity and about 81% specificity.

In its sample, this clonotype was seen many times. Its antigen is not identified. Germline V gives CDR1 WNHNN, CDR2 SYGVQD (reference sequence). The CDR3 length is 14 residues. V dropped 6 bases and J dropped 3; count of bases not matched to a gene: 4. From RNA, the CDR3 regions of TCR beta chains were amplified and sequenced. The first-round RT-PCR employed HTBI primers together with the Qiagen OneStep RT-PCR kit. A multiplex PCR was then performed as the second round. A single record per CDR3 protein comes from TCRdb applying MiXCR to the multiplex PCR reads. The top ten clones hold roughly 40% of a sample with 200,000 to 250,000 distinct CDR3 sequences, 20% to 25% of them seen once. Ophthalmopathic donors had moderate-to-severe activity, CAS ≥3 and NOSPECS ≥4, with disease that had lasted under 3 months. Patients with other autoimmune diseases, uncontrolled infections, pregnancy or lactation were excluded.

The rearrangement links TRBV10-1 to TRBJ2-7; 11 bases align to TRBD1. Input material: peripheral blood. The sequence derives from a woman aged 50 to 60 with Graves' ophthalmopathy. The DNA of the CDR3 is TGCGCCAGCAGGGGACAGGGGGGGATCTACGAGCAGTACTTC. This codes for CASRGQGGIYEQYF.